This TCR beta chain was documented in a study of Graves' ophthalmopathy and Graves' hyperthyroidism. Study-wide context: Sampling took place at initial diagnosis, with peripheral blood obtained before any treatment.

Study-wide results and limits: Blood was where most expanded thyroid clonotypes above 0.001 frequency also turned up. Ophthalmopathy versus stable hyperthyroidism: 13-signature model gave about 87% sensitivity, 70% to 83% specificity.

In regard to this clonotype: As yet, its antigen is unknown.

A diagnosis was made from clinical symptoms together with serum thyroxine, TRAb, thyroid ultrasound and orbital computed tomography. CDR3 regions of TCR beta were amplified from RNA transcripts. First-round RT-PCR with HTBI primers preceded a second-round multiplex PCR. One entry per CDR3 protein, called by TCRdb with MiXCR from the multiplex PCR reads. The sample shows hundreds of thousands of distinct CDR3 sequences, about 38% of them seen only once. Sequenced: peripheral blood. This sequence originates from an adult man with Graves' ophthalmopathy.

The CDR3 sequence: CSARGTSGRGGELFF. CDR3 DNA: TGCAGTGCTAGAGGGACTAGCGGGAGGGGCGGGGAGCTGTTTTTT. The chain uses TRBV20-1 and TRBJ2-2; 15 nucleotides align to TRBD2. V lost 1 base and J lost 7; bases outside the gene matches: 1. CDR1 and CDR2 (germline): DFQATT, SNEGSKA (reference sequence). This CDR3 has 15 residues.